This T cell receptor beta chain is from a study of blood T cells in healthy people across ages (dated by TCRdb to between 2014 and 2016). Some background on the complete study: In model experiments, template switching captured roughly one uniquely barcoded TCR beta cDNA molecule for every two T cells. The study measured age-related changes in TCR beta repertoire diversity using deep sequencing normalized with unique cDNA molecular identifiers. The donors were split into four age groups: young (average 16 years), middle-aged (more than 35), aged (approximately 60) and long-lived (roughly 77). To avoid experimental bias, donors of different ages were distributed randomly across sequencing lanes. The study analyzed two additional independent replicas of 1 million unique cDNA reads from the same blood draw for two donors, one aged 18 to 29 and one aged 80 or older.

What the authors observed across the whole study: The long-lived group showed more naive CD4+ T cells, fewer expanded clones and increased TCR diversity than the aged group, suggesting age selection. Observed TCR beta diversity correlated strongly with the percentage of naive T cells measured by flow cytometry. Because donor CMV infection status was unknown, age-related changes in expanded clonotypes were potentially confounded. Observed TCR beta diversity per million T cells fell roughly linearly with age, and a significant reduction was already apparent by age roughly 40. Conclusive comparison of naive and antigen-experienced compartments was prevented by the profiling of bulk unsorted PBMCs. Total diversity estimates from one million sequenced T cells were considered lower bounds and underestimates.

Donors were 30 to 45 systemically healthy Caucasian individuals from Russia aged roughly 6 to 90 years. Roughly 9.5 milliliters of peripheral blood were drawn from each donor into EDTA-treated Vacutainer tubes. PBMCs were isolated by Ficoll-Paque density-gradient centrifugation, with at least 6 million obtained per sample. Trizol reagent was used to extract total RNA from the PBMCs, yielding at least 6 micrograms per sample. The percentages of naive CD45RAhigh/CD27high T cells were determined by flow cytometry on a PBMC aliquot from every donor. About this clonotype itself: Its antigen specificity is not known. No qualities accompany the bases; no much larger clone lies one base away.

Libraries were prepared through 5' RACE. The instrument was an Illumina HiSeq 2500. A second PCR of 7 to 11 cycles was performed with a sample-barcoded 5' primer and a J-beta primer mix. A unique molecular identifier was introduced onto each TCR beta cDNA molecule by a template-switch 5' adaptor carrying 12 random nucleotides. Each sample yielded at least 2.5 million CDR3-containing paired-end reads. The Mint cDNA synthesis kit, primed by a TRBC-specific oligonucleotide, was used to synthesize first-strand cDNA from all RNA. Following uracil-DNA glycosylase treatment, all cDNA underwent a first 18-cycle PCR with the universal primers M1SS and BC2_uni_R. For the original study's pipeline: For normalization, 1 million high-quality reads, each with a distinct molecular identifier, were randomly selected from each sample. Reads sharing molecular identifiers were discarded rather than binned into consensus sequences. MiTCR, run with a Q25 quality threshold and the strictest error-elimination algorithm, handled CDR3 identification, clonotype clustering and error correction. A nonparametric unseen species model with Euler transformation was used to estimate lower-bound total TCR beta diversity. In TCRdb, the public reads were trimmed at Q25 with fastp and aligned with MiXCR, with productive beta chains retained. Identical CDR3 proteins give one entry, which carries the most common genes and DNA. These V and J calls rely on TCRdb rather than the paper's analysis. The sample table records just under 900,000 distinct CDR3 sequences; more than 25% of these occur just once. The biggest ten clones account for 15% to 20% of the sample.

Specimen: blood. This sequence was found in an elderly woman in good health.

The nucleotide sequence is TGTGCCAGCAGTGTTAGCGGACGCTGGTGGGAGCAGTACTTC. It translates as CASSVSGRWWEQYF. The chain is assembled from TRBV27 and TRBJ2-4, with a weak D call of TRBD2 (6 bases match). For CDR1 and CDR2, the germline V gene (reference sequence) lists MNHEY and SMNVEV. Spanning cysteine to phenylalanine, the CDR3 consists of 14 amino acids. Just the 42-base CDR3 DNA is kept, in frame starting at base 1. V is reduced by 5 bases and J by 13 bases, leaving a spacing of 21 bases between them.